One sample yielded the 20 T cell receptor beta chains listed below, sequenced in a study of OX40 agonist ivuxolimab in advanced cancers. The library was made by the immunoSEQ multiplex PCR assay. In its TCRdb copy, this immuneACCESS table keeps in-frame sequences only and misses some clones. Where compared with another copy, unresolved V genes explain less than half of these, and the others have no known cause. The sample includes 20,000 to 25,000 clones, with about 80% observed a single time. The ten largest clones capture around 20% of the sample. The starting material was CD4+ or CD8+ T cells sorted from blood, obtained in a trial of the OX40 agonist ivuxolimab. The receptors originated from an adult with an advanced solid tumor such as melanoma, head and neck, liver or kidney cancer.

This chain links TRBV9 with TRBJ2-1; TRBD2 might be the D (5 bases). Trimming removed 3 bases at V and 12 bases at J, with 19 bases between. Germline-derived CDR1 and CDR2 are SGDLS and YYNGEE. The CDR3 extends over 14 amino acids. In nucleotides, the CDR3 is TGTGCCAGCAGCGCCTCGTTAACCCCGGGATTGCAGTTCTTC. This translates into CASSASLTPGLQFF. Looking up the rest from reference TRBV9 and TRBJ2-1 gives the full variable domain: DSGVTQTPKHLITATGQRVTLRCSPRSGDLSVYWYQQSLDQGLQFLIQYYNGEERAKGNILERFSAQQFPDLHSELNLSSLELGDSALYFCASSASLTPGLQFFGPGTRLTVL.

Within the sample, this clone is hyperexpanded (1% or more). V is TRBV28 and J is TRBJ2-7; TRBD2 is a possible D gene (6 bases). The CDR3 sequence is 14 residues long. CDR1 and CDR2 from the germline V gene are MDHEN and SYDVKM. V lost 6 bases to trimming and J lost 6 bases, with 18 bases between them. In DNA form, the CDR3 reads TGTGCCAGCAGCAGCCTAGCGTCGGGGAGCGAGCAGTACTTC. This gives the protein CASSSLASGSEQYF.

The chain links TRBV14 to TRBJ2-1; no firm D call. Germline CDR1 SGHDN, CDR2 FVKESK. V lost 0 bases and J 9 bases, leaving 9 bases between the germline ends. The CDR3 sequence is 13 residues long. CDR3 nucleotides: TGTGCCAGCAGCCAAGATAGGAGTAGTGAGCAGTTCTTC. This translates into CASSQDRSSEQFF.

This clone was recorded a few times. CDR3 in DNA: TGTGCCAGCAGCCGAAGTAGCAATCAGCCCCAGCATTTT. It encodes CASSRSSNQPQHF. The rearrangement uses TRBV9 and TRBJ1-5; D not certain. CDR1 and CDR2 (germline): SGDLS, YYNGEE. The ends were cut back, 4 bases at V and 0 bases at J, with 5 bases in the middle. The length of the CDR3 is 13 residues.

The chain recombines TRBV6-5 with TRBJ2-5; D ambiguous. Trimming took 2 bases from V and 0 from J, leaving 4 bases between them. This CDR3 region has 13 residues. Germline-derived CDR1 and CDR2 are MNHEY and SVGAGI. The CDR3 DNA sequence: TGTGCCAGCAGTTACGGGTACCAAGAGACCCAGTACTTC. Amino acid sequence: CASSYGYQETQYF.

V usage is TRBV11-2 and J usage is TRBJ2-1; a possible D gene is TRBD1 (6 bases). Trimming cost V 4 bases and J 6 bases, with 7 bases left between them. The germline gives CDR1 SGHAT, CDR2 FQNNGV. There are 12 residues in the CDR3. CDR3 in amino acids: CASSWTVNEQFF. The CDR3 DNA reads TGTGCCAGCAGCTGGACAGTCAATGAGCAGTTCTTC.

The J gene is TRBJ2-7, the V gene TRBV9; 9 bases agree with TRBD1. The CDR3 is 14 amino acids. V shed 3 bases and J 7 bases; nucleotides not matched to a gene: 8. The germline V gene encodes CDR1 SGDLS and CDR2 YYNGEE. CDR3: CASSGNPGTGEQYF. The DNA of the CDR3 is TGTGCCAGCAGCGGTAATCCAGGGACAGGGGAGCAGTACTTC.

This clone was recorded at least ten times. V and J are TRBV2 and TRBJ2-7; 7 bases map to TRBD1. From germline, CDR1 is SNHLY and CDR2 FYNNEI. Germline trimming cut 8 bases from V and 4 bases from J; bases unmatched to any gene: 2. This CDR3 has 11 amino acids. The CDR3 DNA is TGTGCCAGCGTCAGGGGGTACGAGCAGTACTTC. It encodes CASVRGYEQYF.

The chain couples TRBV19 to TRBJ1-2; 9 nucleotides match TRBD1. The CDR3 has 12 amino acids. Germline V gene sequence: CDR1 LNHDA, CDR2 SQIVND (reference sequence). With V trimmed by 6 bases and J by 4 bases, 0 bases remained unmatched. CDR3 protein: CASRTGGYGYTF. The CDR3, as DNA: TGTGCCAGTAGGACAGGGGGCTATGGCTACACCTTC.

The chain recombines TRBV15 with TRBJ2-1; 8 bases map to TRBD2. The CDR3 extends over 13 amino acids. Trimming took 5 bases from V and 5 from J; bases not matched to a gene: 2. Germline V CDR1 and CDR2: LNHNV, YYDKDF (reference sequence). As DNA, the CDR3 is TGTGCCACCAGCCCCGGGGGGGACAATGAGCAGTTCTTC. It translates to CATSPGGDNEQFF.

This clone was detected once. The gene calls are TRBV6-6 and TRBJ2-1; TRBD2 matches at 7 bases. Germline V gene data show CDR1 as MNHNY and CDR2 as SVGAGI (reference sequence). The CDR3 runs to 14 residues. Trimming cost V 8 bases and J 5 bases; bases outside gene matches: 9. The CDR3 DNA follows: TGTGCCAGCGGCGGGCTAGCGGCACACAATGAGCAGTTCTTC. Translating gives CASGGLAAHNEQFF.

The chain employs TRBV9 and TRBJ2-1, with D perhaps assigned TRBD1 or TRBD2 (5 bases each). This CDR3 contains 17 residues. Germline V gives CDR1 SGDLS, CDR2 YYNGEE. Trimming left V 4 bases short and J 1 base short, with 18 bases between. In nucleotides, the CDR3 is TGTGCCAGCAGCCCTGACGCAGGGAGATTTTCCTACAATGAGCAGTTCTTC. This codes for CASSPDAGRFSYNEQFF.

J is TRBJ2-5 and V is TRBV5-1; D is uncertain. The CDR3 consists of 11 residues. The germline V gene has CDR1 SGHRS and CDR2 YFSETQ. Trimming cost V 0 bases and J 4 bases, with 1 base left between them. CDR3 loop: CASSLVETQYF. CDR3 sequence (DNA): TGCGCCAGCAGCTTGGTAGAGACCCAGTACTTC.

This clone was detected a few times. J is TRBJ1-1 and V is TRBV4-1; D gene uncertain. V was trimmed by 0 bases and J by 0 bases, leaving 5 bases between them. Per germline, CDR1 MGHRA and CDR2 YSYEKL. CDR3 length: 14 residues. The chain's CDR3 is CASSQDRLNTEAFF. CDR3 DNA sequence: TGCGCCAGCAGCCAAGATCGTCTGAACACTGAAGCTTTCTTT.

This chain connects TRBV2 to TRBJ1-4, with TRBD1 identical over 7 bases. Germline values: CDR1 SNHLY, CDR2 FYNNEI. This CDR3 has 15 residues. V shed 5 bases, J shed 4 bases, and the junction held 7 bases outside the gene matches. As DNA, the CDR3 is TGTGCCAGCAGTTACCGACAGGGACTTAATGAAAAACTGTTTTTT. This translates into CASSYRQGLNEKLFF. Filled out from reference TRBV2 and TRBJ1-4, the complete variable domain reads EPEVTQTPSHQVTQMGQEVILRCVPISNHLYFYWYRQILGQKVEFLVSFYNNEISEKSEIFDDQFSVERPDGSNFTLKIRSTKLEDSAMYFCASSYRQGLNEKLFFGSGTQLSVL.

The rearrangement uses TRBV27 and TRBJ1-5, with D perhaps matching TRBD1 (5 bases). This CDR3 comprises 14 residues. The V end lost 3 bases, the J end lost 7 bases, and 13 bases lay between the germline ends. Germline assignment: CDR1 MNHEY and CDR2 SMNVEV (reference sequence). The CDR3 protein is CASSFEGAGQPQHF. The CDR3 nucleotides read TGTGCCAGCAGTTTTGAAGGGGCGGGCCAGCCCCAGCATTTT.

The chain has TRBV10-1 and TRBJ2-7; the D gene is possibly TRBD1 (6 bases). Germline V gives CDR1 WNHNN, CDR2 SYGVQD (reference sequence). V lost 4 bases and J 4 bases, leaving 14 bases between the germline ends. The CDR3 has 14 amino acids. The CDR3 sequence is CASSARTESYEQYF. CDR3 nucleotides: TGCGCCAGCAGTGCCAGGACAGAAAGTTACGAGCAGTACTTC.

Only one count was recorded for this clone. J is TRBJ2-3 and V is TRBV30; D not resolved. CDR1 is GTSNPN and CDR2 is SVGIG in the germline V gene (reference sequence). The CDR3 has 11 amino acids. Trimming took off 2 bases at V and 4 bases at J, with 4 bases between the two ends. The CDR3, as DNA: TGTGCCTGGAGTAACTCAGATACGCAGTATTTT. Translation gives CAWSNSDTQYF.

The V call is TRBV6-6, the J call TRBJ1-1, with unresolved D. The CDR3 is 12 amino acids. V was pared by 2 bases and J by 7 bases, with 8 bases between. Germline V gene data show CDR1 as MNHNY and CDR2 as SVGAGI (reference sequence). CDR3 in amino acids: CASSYPGSEAFF. CDR3 in DNA: TGTGCCAGCAGTTACCCCGGGAGTGAAGCTTTCTTT.

The chain has TRBV30 and TRBJ2-2; 9 bases agree with TRBD1. Trimming at V came to 0 bases and at J to 1 base, leaving 21 bases not matched to a gene. CDR3 length equals 22 residues. Germline CDR1 is GTSNPN and CDR2 is SVGIG (reference sequence). CDR3 sequence reads: CAWSVSPGMQSRDRENTGELFF. CDR3 in DNA: TGTGCCTGGAGTGTATCGCCGGGGATGCAATCCCGGGACAGGGAGAACACCGGGGAGCTGTTTTTT.